Included here is one TCR beta chain sequence, with context. Its cognate antigen is unknown. This entry comes from a study of shared clonotypes between healthy human individuals. Study findings and constraints: Memory subsets generally showed lower estimated richness than naive subsets. Relative to their counterparts shared across all four donors, non-shared clonotypes exhibited diminished generation probabilities. Naive CD4 clonotypes were shared across several donors at roughly 4.6%.

Germline V lookup: CDR1 MNHEY, CDR2 SMNVEV (reference sequence). V gave up 5 bases and J gave up 4 bases; unmatched junction bases: 9. This CDR3 comprises 16 residues. Authors' data handling: In the immunoSEQ data, sequences were junction-only and lacked quality scores, so filtering differed. Only in-frame clones appear in the TCRdb table, and some are missing; sequencing was by immunoSEQ multiplex PCR. The DNA gave D and trimming, while V, J and clone size come from that table. The table has approximately 2,000,000 clones, under 95% seen once. Sequencing input: naive CD4+ T cells from PBMCs. Subset specified: CD45RA+ positively selected. The genes are TRBV27 and TRBJ2-1; the match to TRBD2 covers 9 bases. This TCR was sampled from a young man in good health. Some clones in this sample may be carry-over from other donors' samples. The DNA of the CDR3 is TGTGCCAGCAGTCTAAGGCTAGCGGGACGGTACAATGAGCAGTTCTTC. This translates into CASSLRLAGRYNEQFF.